Listed here are 9 T cell receptor beta chains from one sample, sequenced in a study of T cells in Graves' hyperthyroidism and ophthalmopathy. The CDR3 regions of TCR beta were amplified from RNA transcripts. First-round RT-PCR with HTBI primers amplified the TCR CDR3 region. MiXCR was run by TCRdb on the multiplex PCR reads, yielding one entry per CDR3 protein. The table has hundreds of thousands of distinct CDR3 sequences, roughly 13% seen once. Specimen: blood. Source of these receptors: a woman aged 40 to 50 with Graves' ophthalmopathy.

This clonotype was seen ten or more times. The chain links TRBV7-9 to TRBJ1-1; possibly TRBD1 for D (5 bases). Per the germline V gene, CDR1 is SEHNR and CDR2 is FQNEAQ (reference sequence). Trimming shortened V by 3 bases and J by 1 base, and 12 bases separated the two germline ends. The CDR3 has 15 amino acids. The CDR3 DNA follows: TGTGCCAGCAGCTTGGGCCTCGGGGCGAACACTGAAGCTTTCTTT. It translates to CASSLGLGANTEAFF.

This clonotype was seen more than once but under ten times. The rearrangement joins TRBV18 to TRBJ1-2; D might be TRBD1 (6 bases). Germline values: CDR1 KGHSH, CDR2 LQKENI. This CDR3 spans 11 amino acids. Trimming removed 8 bases at V and 7 bases at J, with 11 bases between. CDR3 sequence: CASPGAGGYTF. CDR3 bases: TGTGCCAGCCCAGGGGCTGGTGGCTACACCTTC. Together with reference TRBV18 and TRBJ1-2, the CDR3 gives the full variable domain: NAGVMQNPRHLVRRRGQEARLRCSPMKGHSHVYWYRQLPEEGLKFMVYLQKENIIDESGMPKERFSAEFPKEGPSILRIQQVVRGDSAAYFCASPGAGGYTFGSGTRLTVV.

This clonotype was detected many times. This chain connects TRBV3-1 to TRBJ2-6; tentatively, D is TRBD1 or TRBD2 (5 bases each). V was shortened by 1 base and J by 3 bases, with 7 bases between the two germline ends. The CDR3 spans 15 residues. Germline V CDR1 and CDR2: LGHDT, YNNKEL (reference sequence). CDR3 in amino acids: CASSQGGVGANVLTF. CDR3 nucleotide sequence: TGTGCCAGCAGCCAAGGAGGGGTTGGGGCCAACGTCCTGACTTTC.

The chain uses TRBV29-1 and TRBJ2-3; D gene unclear. Trimming shortened V by 5 bases and J by 6 bases, and 9 bases separated the two germline ends. The CDR3 totals 11 residues. Per germline, CDR1 SQVTM and CDR2 ANQGSEA. The CDR3 nucleotides read TGCAGCGTTCGTAAGGGTGATACGCAGTATTTT. This codes for CSVRKGDTQYF.

This clonotype was observed at least ten times. J is TRBJ2-2 and V is TRBV6-5; no reliable D call. Trimming cost V 2 bases and J 6 bases, with 4 bases left between them. The CDR3 runs 12 residues. From germline, CDR1 is MNHEY and CDR2 SVGAGI. The CDR3 DNA reads as TGTGCCAGCAGTTACGGGGCCGGGGAGCTGTTTTTT. It encodes CASSYGAGELFF.

This clonotype has at least ten counts. The CDR3 DNA follows: TGCAGTGCACGACTACAGGGCTGGGGCAATCAGCCCCAGCATTTT. It specifies CSARLQGWGNQPQHF. The chain couples TRBV20-1 to TRBJ1-5; D might be TRBD1 (6 bases). The CDR3 runs 15 residues. Germline V gene sequence: CDR1 DFQATT, CDR2 SNEGSKA (reference sequence). The V gene lost 6 bases and the J gene lost 2 bases, with 17 bases spanning the gap.

As to this clonotype: Given a much more abundant clone one base away, this may be a read error. The chain carries TRBV7-9 and TRBJ2-1; TRBD1 agrees at 11 bases. V was pared by 7 bases and J by 12 bases, with 29 bases of the junction left unmatched. The germline CDR1 and CDR2 sequences are SEHNR and FQNEAQ (reference sequence). The CDR3 is 20 residues long. The CDR3 DNA is TGTGCCAGCAATCCCTTAATGGGACAGGGGGGCAGCAGGAGAGGGCATTGGCAGTTCTTC. Translating gives CASNPLMGQGGSRRGHWQFF.

As concerns this clonotype: This may be a read error: a much more frequent sequence differs by one nucleotide. The V and J genes are TRBV18 and TRBJ1-2; D unresolved. The CDR3 has 13 residues. CDR1 and CDR2 (germline): KGHSH, LQKENI. V lost 6 bases and J lost 3, with 11 bases in between. Here the CDR3 reads CASSQVRHYGYTF. The CDR3 DNA follows: TGTGCCAGCTCTCAGGTCAGGCACTATGGCTACACCTTC.

This clonotype was counted at least ten times. The J gene is TRBJ1-5, the V gene TRBV19; D may be TRBD1 (5 bases). CDR1 is LNHDA and CDR2 is SQIVND in the germline V gene (reference sequence). V was cut by 3 bases and J by 0 bases, with 6 bases left in between. The CDR3 covers 14 residues. The CDR3 sequence is CASSIQGSNQPQHF. The CDR3 nucleotides are TGTGCCAGTAGTATCCAGGGTAGCAATCAGCCCCAGCATTTT.